A selection of T cell receptor beta chains follows, all from one sample in a study of blood T cell repertoires in COVID-19. Sequencing used immunoSEQ multiplex PCR; TCRdb keeps in-frame clones, though not all of them. The sample contains over 200,000 clones, about 90% of which appear only once. Sequenced sample: PBMCs or T cells enriched from blood (not recorded which). Receptors were obtained from a woman in her 30s who had been exposed to COVID-19. CDR3s include the opening cysteine and the closing phenylalanine or tryptophan. The D gene is left open where the match is weak. The size of a clone is reported for some rows only, either as once, few or many, or as a class for expanded clones.

CASSEWGSGGEQFF	TGTGCCAGCAGTGAATGGGGCAGCGGGGGGGAGCAGTTCTTC	TRBD2	TRBV25-1	TRBJ2-1	NA
CASSTRLAGDSLLIYNEQFF	TGCGCCAGCAGCACCCGACTAGCGGGGGACTCACTTTTGATATACAATGAGCAGTTCTTC	TRBD2	TRBV4-1	TRBJ2-1	NA
CASSPIGTGAGAEAFF	TGTGCCAGCTCACCAATAGGGACAGGCGCCGGGGCTGAAGCTTTCTTT	TRBD1	TRBV18	TRBJ1-1	NA
CASSARDLAFNEQFF	TGTGCCAGTAGTGCCCGGGACTTAGCTTTCAATGAGCAGTTCTTC	NA	TRBV19	TRBJ2-1	NA
CASSQDGTGGQPQHF	TGTGCCAGCAGCCAAGATGGTACAGGGGGGCAGCCCCAGCATTTT	TRBD1	TRBV3-1/TRBV3-2	TRBJ1-5	NA
CASSEVLAPYNEQFF	TGTGCCAGCAGTGAAGTACTCGCCCCCTACAATGAGCAGTTCTTC	NA	TRBV6-1	TRBJ2-1	NA
CASSPPGGYQETQYF	TGTGCCAGCAGTCCTCCAGGGGGCTACCAAGAGACCCAGTACTTC	TRBD1	TRBV27	TRBJ2-5	NA
CASSVDGRPYGYTF	TGTGCCAGCAGCGTAGATGGCAGGCCATATGGCTACACCTTC	NA	TRBV9	TRBJ1-2	once
CASSLGRSTDTQYF	TGTGCCAGCAGTTTAGGTAGGAGTACAGATACGCAGTATTTT	NA	TRBV27	TRBJ2-3	NA
CAIMDRAASYEQFF	TGTGCCATCATGGACAGGGCGGCTTCCTATGAGCAGTTCTTC	TRBD1	TRBV10-3	TRBJ2-1	NA
CASSLPTRQRIYTDTQYF	TGTGCCAGCAGTTTGCCCACCCGACAGAGAATTTACACAGATACGCAGTATTTT	NA	TRBV28	TRBJ2-3	NA
CASSRDRGSTDTQYF	TGTGCCAGCTCACGTGACAGGGGAAGCACAGATACGCAGTATTTT	TRBD1	TRBV18	TRBJ2-3	once
CASSVKRGRPPSSSGANVLTF	TGTGCCAGCAGTGTTAAACGAGGGAGACCACCTAGTTCCTCTGGGGCCAACGTCCTGACTTTC	NA	TRBV2	TRBJ2-6	NA